Described below is a single TCR beta chain sequence and its context. TCRdb keeps only in-frame clones here, not all; method: immunoSEQ multiplex PCR. The data show fewer than 700,000 clones, less than 90% seen once. This entry belongs to a study of blood T cell repertoires in COVID-19. The CDR3 length is 15 residues. Germline V gene lookup returns CDR1 MNHEY and CDR2 SMNVEV (reference sequence). Trimming took 2 bases from V and 10 from J; bases not matched to a gene: 7. The sequence derives from a woman between 45 and 60 years old with COVID-19, enrolled during active disease. Sequenced material: peripheral blood. The V call is TRBV27, the J call TRBJ1-6; 8 positions match TRBD1. CDR3 DNA sequence: TGTGCCAGCAGTTTAGGCAGGGGGCAGAGGTCACCCCTCCACTTT. This translates into CASSLGRGQRSPLHF.